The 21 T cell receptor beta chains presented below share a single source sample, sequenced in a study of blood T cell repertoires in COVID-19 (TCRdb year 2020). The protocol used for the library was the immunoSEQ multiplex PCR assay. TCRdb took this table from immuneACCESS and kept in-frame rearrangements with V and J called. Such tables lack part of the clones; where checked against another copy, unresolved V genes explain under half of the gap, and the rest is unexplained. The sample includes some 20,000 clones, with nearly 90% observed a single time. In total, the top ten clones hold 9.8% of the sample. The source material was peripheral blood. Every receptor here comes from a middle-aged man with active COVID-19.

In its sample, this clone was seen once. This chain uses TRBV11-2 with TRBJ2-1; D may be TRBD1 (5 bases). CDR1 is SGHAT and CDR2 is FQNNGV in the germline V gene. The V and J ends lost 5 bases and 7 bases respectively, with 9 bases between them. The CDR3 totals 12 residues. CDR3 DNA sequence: TGTGCCAGCAGCAGGGGATGGAATGAGCAGTTCTTC. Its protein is CASSRGWNEQFF. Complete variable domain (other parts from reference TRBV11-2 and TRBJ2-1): EAGVAQSPRYKIIEKRQSVAFWCNPISGHATLYWYQQILGQGPKLLIQFQNNGVVDDSQLPKDRFSAERLKGVDSTLKIQPAKLEDSAVYLCASSRGWNEQFFGPGTRLTVL.

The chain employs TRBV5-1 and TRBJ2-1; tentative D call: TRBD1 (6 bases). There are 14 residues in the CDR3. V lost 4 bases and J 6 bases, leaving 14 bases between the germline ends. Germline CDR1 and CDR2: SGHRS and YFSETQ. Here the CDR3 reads CASSDRSNLNEQFF. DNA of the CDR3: TGCGCCAGCAGCGACAGGTCAAATCTCAATGAGCAGTTCTTC.

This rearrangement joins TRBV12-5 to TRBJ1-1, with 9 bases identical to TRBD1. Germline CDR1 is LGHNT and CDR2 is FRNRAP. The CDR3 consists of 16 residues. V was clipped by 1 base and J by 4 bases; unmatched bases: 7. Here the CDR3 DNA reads TGTGCTAGTGGTTTGGAAACAGGGGGCGGGAGCACTGAAGCTTTCTTT. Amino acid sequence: CASGLETGGGSTEAFF.

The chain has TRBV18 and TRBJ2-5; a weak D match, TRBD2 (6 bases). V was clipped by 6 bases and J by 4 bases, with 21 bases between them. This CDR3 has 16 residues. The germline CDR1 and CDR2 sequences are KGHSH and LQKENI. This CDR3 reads CASSPTGGVRRETQYF. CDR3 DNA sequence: TGTGCCAGCTCCCCAACCGGAGGGGTTCGTCGAGAGACCCAGTACTTC.

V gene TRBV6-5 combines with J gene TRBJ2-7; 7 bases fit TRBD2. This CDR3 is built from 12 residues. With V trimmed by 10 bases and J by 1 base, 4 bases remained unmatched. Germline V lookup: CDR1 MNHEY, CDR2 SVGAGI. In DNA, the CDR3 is TGTGCCACCCTAGCGGAGTCCTACGAGCAGTACTTC. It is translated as CATLAESYEQYF.

CDR3 bases: TGTGCCAGCAGCCTAAGACTAGCGGGAGTGTCCTACGAGCAGTACTTC. This translates into CASSLRLAGVSYEQYF. V usage is TRBV3-1 (or the pseudogene TRBV3-2) and J usage is TRBJ2-7, with 12 nucleotides matching TRBD2. The CDR3 contains 16 residues. Germline V CDR1 and CDR2: LGHDT, YNNKEL (reference sequence). The V segment lost 4 bases and the J segment 1 base; nucleotides outside the gene matches: 5.

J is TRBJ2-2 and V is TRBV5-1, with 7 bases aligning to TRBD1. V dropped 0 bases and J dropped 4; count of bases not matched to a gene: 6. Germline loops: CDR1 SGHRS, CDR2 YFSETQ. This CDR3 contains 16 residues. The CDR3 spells CASSLVAGGATGELFF. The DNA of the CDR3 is TGCGCCAGCAGCTTGGTCGCAGGGGGTGCCACCGGGGAGCTGTTTTTT.

Here the CDR3 DNA reads TGTGCCAGCAGCCAAACTAGCGGGCTGCTCTATGAGCAGTTCTTC. Translating it yields CASSQTSGLLYEQFF. This rearrangement joins TRBV3-1 (or the pseudogene TRBV3-2) to TRBJ2-1; TRBD2 matches at 9 bases. The CDR3 extends over 15 amino acids. Unmatched junction bases numbered 7, after V lost 2 bases and J lost 8 bases. Germline CDR1 reads LGHDT; CDR2 reads YNNKEL (reference sequence).

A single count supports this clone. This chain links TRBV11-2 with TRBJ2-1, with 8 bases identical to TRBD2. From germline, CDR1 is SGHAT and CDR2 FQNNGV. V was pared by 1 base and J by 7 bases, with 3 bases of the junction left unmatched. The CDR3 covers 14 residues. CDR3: CASSLAGGRNEQFF. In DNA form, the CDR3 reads TGTGCCAGCAGCTTAGCGGGAGGGCGTAATGAGCAGTTCTTC.

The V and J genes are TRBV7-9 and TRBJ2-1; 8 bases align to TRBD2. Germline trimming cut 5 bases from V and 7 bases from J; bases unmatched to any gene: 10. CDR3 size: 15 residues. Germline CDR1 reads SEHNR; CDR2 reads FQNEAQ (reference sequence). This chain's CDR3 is CASSQPGLATNEQFF. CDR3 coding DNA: TGTGCCAGCAGCCAGCCAGGACTAGCAACGAATGAGCAGTTCTTC.

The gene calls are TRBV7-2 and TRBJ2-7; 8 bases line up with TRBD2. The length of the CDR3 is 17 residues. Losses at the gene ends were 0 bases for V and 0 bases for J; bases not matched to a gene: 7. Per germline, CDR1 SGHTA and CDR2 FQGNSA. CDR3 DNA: TGTGCCAGCAGCTTAGCGCTCGGTAGCGGGACCTCCTACGAGCAGTACTTC. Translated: CASSLALGSGTSYEQYF.

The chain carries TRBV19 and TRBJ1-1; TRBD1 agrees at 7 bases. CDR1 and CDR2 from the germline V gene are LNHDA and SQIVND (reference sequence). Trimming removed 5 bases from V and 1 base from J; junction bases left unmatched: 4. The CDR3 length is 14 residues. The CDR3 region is CASSAWTGNTEAFF. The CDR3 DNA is TGTGCCAGTAGTGCCTGGACAGGGAACACTGAAGCTTTCTTT.

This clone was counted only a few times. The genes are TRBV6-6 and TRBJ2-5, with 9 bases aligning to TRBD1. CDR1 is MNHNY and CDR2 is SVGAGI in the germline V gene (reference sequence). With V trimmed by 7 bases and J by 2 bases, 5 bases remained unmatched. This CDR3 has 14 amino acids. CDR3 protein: CASITGTGQETQYF. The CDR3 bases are TGTGCCAGCATCACCGGGACAGGGCAAGAGACCCAGTACTTC.

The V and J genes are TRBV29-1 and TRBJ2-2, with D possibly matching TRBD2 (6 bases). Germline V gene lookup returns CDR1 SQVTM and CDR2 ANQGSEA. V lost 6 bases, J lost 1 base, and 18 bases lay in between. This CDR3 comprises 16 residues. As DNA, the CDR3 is TGCAGCGTCCCCCCACCGGGAGTTGGGAACACCGGGGAGCTGTTTTTT. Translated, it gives CSVPPPGVGNTGELFF.

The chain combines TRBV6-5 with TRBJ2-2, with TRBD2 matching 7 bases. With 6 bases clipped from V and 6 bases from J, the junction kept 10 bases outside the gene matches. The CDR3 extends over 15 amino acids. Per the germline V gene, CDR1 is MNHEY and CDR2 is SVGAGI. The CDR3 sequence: CASSARGRSAGELFF. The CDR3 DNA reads TGTGCCAGCAGCGCGCGCGGGAGAAGCGCCGGGGAGCTGTTTTTT.

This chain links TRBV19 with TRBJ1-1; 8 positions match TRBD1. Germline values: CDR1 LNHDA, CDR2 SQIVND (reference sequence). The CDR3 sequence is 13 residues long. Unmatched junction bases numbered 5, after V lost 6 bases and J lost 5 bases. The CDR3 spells CASRPGGKTEAFF. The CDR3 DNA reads TGTGCCAGTAGGCCAGGGGGCAAGACTGAAGCTTTCTTT.

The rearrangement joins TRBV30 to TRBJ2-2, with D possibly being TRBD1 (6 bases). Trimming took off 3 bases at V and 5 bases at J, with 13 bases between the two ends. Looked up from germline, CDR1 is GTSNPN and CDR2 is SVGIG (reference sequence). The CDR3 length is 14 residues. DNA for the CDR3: TGTGCCTGGAGGGACAGTACAGGGACCGGGGAGCTGTTTTTT. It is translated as CAWRDSTGTGELFF.

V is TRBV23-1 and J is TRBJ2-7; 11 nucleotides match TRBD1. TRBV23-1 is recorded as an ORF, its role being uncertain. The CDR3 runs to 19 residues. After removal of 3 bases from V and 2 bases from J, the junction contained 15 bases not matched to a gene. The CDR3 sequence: CASSQPGQGVSGTTYEQYF. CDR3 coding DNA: TGCGCCAGCAGTCAGCCGGGACAGGGGGTTAGCGGGACTACCTACGAGCAGTACTTC.

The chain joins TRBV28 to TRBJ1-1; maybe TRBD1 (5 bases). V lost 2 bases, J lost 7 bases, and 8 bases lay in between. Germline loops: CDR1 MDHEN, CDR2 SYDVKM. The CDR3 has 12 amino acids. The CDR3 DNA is TGTGCCAGCAGTTTAAAAGGGGATGAAGCTTTCTTT. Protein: CASSLKGDEAFF.

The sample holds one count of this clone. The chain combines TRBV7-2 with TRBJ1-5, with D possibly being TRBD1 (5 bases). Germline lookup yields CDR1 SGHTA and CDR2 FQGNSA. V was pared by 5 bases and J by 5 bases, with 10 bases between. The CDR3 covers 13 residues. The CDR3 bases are TGTGCCAGCAGCGCCCGCAGGGATCAGCCCCAGCATTTT. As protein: CASSARRDQPQHF. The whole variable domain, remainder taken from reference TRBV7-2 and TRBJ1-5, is GAGVSQSPSNKVTEKGKDVELRCDPISGHTALYWYRQSLGQGLEFLIYFQGNSAPDKSGLPSDRFSAERTGGSVSTLTIQRTQQEDSAVYLCASSARRDQPQHFGDGTRLSIL.

The CDR3 is CASSWASGYEQYF. The CDR3 nucleotides are TGTGCCAGCAGTTGGGCTAGCGGCTACGAGCAGTACTTC. This sequence joins TRBV27 and TRBJ2-7; TRBD2 aligns across 7 bases. This CDR3 spans 13 amino acids. Germline V lookup: CDR1 MNHEY, CDR2 SMNVEV (reference sequence). The V segment lost 4 bases and the J segment 3 bases; nucleotides outside the gene matches: 3.